This T cell receptor (beta chain) originates from a study of T cell responses to AZD1222 COVID-19 vaccine. Study-wide results and limits: White British people made up most donors, females outnumbered males, and clonal diversity was possibly underestimated. Spike-wide coverage was observed for vaccine-associated CD4 TCRs, with dominant responses at 160-218 and 743-854. Repertoires were collected only later (after the peak T cell response had occurred).

Notes on this clone: The antigen remains undetermined.

Sequencing was performed with immunoSEQ multiplex PCR; in TCRdb, only in-frame clones are kept and a portion is missing. The table includes 130,000 to 150,000 clones, about nine tenths detected once. The CDR3 spans 16 residues. Germline V lookup: CDR1 SGHTA, CDR2 FQGNSA. With 2 bases clipped from V and 4 bases from J, the junction kept 8 bases outside the gene matches. This sample comprised peripheral blood, obtained on day 0 of AZD1222 vaccination. The receptor comes from an adult in good health. The chain employs TRBV7-2 and TRBJ2-5; 9 nucleotides match TRBD1. The CDR3 spells CASSLSPGTGLETQYF. Here the CDR3 DNA reads TGTGCCAGCAGCTTAAGTCCCGGGACAGGGTTAGAGACCCAGTACTTC.